These 17 T cell receptor beta chains share one sample of origin, sequenced in a study of CXCR3-negative and CXCR3-positive naive CD8 T cells. The libraries of TRB cDNA were constructed through 5' RACE using UMI labels. TCRdb reprocessed the 5' RACE reads and reports one entry per CDR3 protein, with no DNA. This sample's clone table lists 75,000 to 95,000 distinct CDR3 sequences. Sequenced sample: naive CXCR3- CD8+ T cells from blood. Subset described: CD45RO-CCR7+CD27+CD95- naive CD8+ T cells lacking CXCR3 (TNR3-). The source is a human donor in good health. Some clones in this sample may be carry-over from other donors' samples.

The rearrangement joins TRBV5-1 to TRBJ2-7; TCRdb's D call, TRBD1, is unchecked because there is no DNA. Per germline, CDR1 SGHRS and CDR2 YFSETQ. CDR3 length: 14 amino acids. The CDR3 is CASSFETAAYEQYF.

The chain joins TRBV6-5 to TRBJ2-1; TCRdb's D gene call, TRBD1, goes unchecked for lack of DNA. Germline V gene data show CDR1 as MNHEY and CDR2 as SVGAGI. The CDR3 covers 15 residues. CDR3 sequence: CASSLQWPVYNEQFF.

The J gene is TRBJ2-5, the V gene TRBV20-1; TCRdb indicates TRBD2, and absent DNA this call remains unverified. In germline, CDR1 is DFQATT, CDR2 SNEGSKA (reference sequence). This CDR3 has 14 amino acids. This chain's CDR3 is CSALLAGAYETQYF.

The genes are TRBV7-9 and TRBJ1-2; TCRdb returns TRBD1, unconfirmable since there is no DNA. CDR3 length: 13 amino acids. Germline CDR1 is SEHNR and CDR2 is FQNEAQ (reference sequence). The CDR3 sequence: CASSSGRGGGYTF.

The rearrangement uses TRBV10-3 and TRBJ1-6; TCRdb returns TRBD1, unconfirmable since there is no DNA. The CDR3 totals 14 residues. Germline V gene sequence: CDR1 ENHRY, CDR2 SYGVKD. CDR3 sequence: CAIKAGTENSPLHF.

The chain carries TRBV23-1 and TRBJ2-2. Being an ORF, TRBV23-1 has a function that is uncertain. The CDR3 length is 16 residues. CDR3: CASSQSGKPNTGELFF.

This chain uses TRBV19 with TRBJ1-4; no DNA is available, so the TRBD1 call from TCRdb remains unchecked. Germline assignment: CDR1 LNHDA and CDR2 SQIVND (reference sequence). This CDR3 comprises 15 residues. CDR3 in amino acids: CASTALGPPNEKLFF.

The J gene is TRBJ2-1, the V gene TRBV7-9; absent DNA, TCRdb's TRBD2 call cannot be checked. Looked up from germline, CDR1 is SEHNR and CDR2 is FQNEAQ (reference sequence). This CDR3 spans 11 amino acids. CDR3 sequence reads: CASSLEDEQFF.

The chain joins TRBV29-1 to TRBJ2-1; TCRdb picks TRBD2, but there is no DNA to check that call. Per germline, CDR1 SQVTM and CDR2 ANQGSEA. This CDR3 is built from 15 residues. The chain's CDR3 is CSVEDAAGPYNEQFF.

The V call is TRBV12-3 or TRBV12-4, the J call TRBJ2-1. The CDR3 runs to 15 residues. CDR3 sequence reads: CASSLAGRSYNEQFF.

This sequence joins TRBV28 and TRBJ2-3; TCRdb selects TRBD1, and the lack of DNA leaves this call unchecked. This CDR3 has 16 residues. Germline values: CDR1 MDHEN, CDR2 SYDVKM. This CDR3 is CASSFSGEIPTDTQYF.

The gene calls are TRBV27 and TRBJ2-7. The CDR3 consists of 13 residues. Per germline, CDR1 MNHEY and CDR2 SMNVEV (reference sequence). The CDR3 protein is CASTLWTSYEQYF.

V and J are TRBV7-9 and TRBJ2-3; lacking DNA, the TRBD1 call made by TCRdb goes unchecked. The CDR3 contains 15 residues. Germline lookup yields CDR1 SEHNR and CDR2 FQNEAQ (reference sequence). The CDR3 protein is CASSLFDGDADTQYF.

The V gene is TRBV6-2 or TRBV6-3, the J gene TRBJ2-5. The CDR3 loop spans 14 amino acids. Germline V gene sequence: CDR1 MNHEY, CDR2 SVGEGT. The CDR3 protein is CASSYSEGQETQYF.

The CDR3 region is CSARDLKGYTGELFF. The chain combines TRBV20-1 with TRBJ2-2. This CDR3 has 15 amino acids. Germline V gene data show CDR1 as DFQATT and CDR2 as SNEGSKA (reference sequence).

The CDR3 region is CACRGNGINQPQHF. V is TRBV12-3 or TRBV12-4 and J is TRBJ1-5; TCRdb indicates TRBD1, and absent DNA this call remains unverified. The CDR3 extends over 14 amino acids.

The chain is built from TRBV28 and TRBJ2-4; TCRdb names TRBD1, which stays unverified in the absence of DNA. CDR1 is MDHEN, CDR2 SYDVKM, per germline. The CDR3 is 14 amino acids. CDR3 region: CASSSIPDLNIQYF.